This is a list of T cell receptor beta chains from one sample in a study of T cell changes during pregnancy in multiple sclerosis. Data came from immunoSEQ multiplex PCR; TCRdb stores just in-frame clones and leaves some out. The profile shows about 36,000 clones, around 91% of them singletons. Sequencing used CD4+ T cells from peripheral blood mononuclear cells, obtained in the second trimester of pregnancy. The receptors were sampled from a female donor in good health, enrolled as a control in a pregnancy study. The CDR3 runs from the conserved cysteine through the conserved F or W. D genes are given only for firm matches. Size values are once, few and many counts, or a class for expanded clones, and some rows have none.

J gene | clone size | D gene | V gene | CDR3 DNA | CDR3 protein
TRBJ1-2 | NA | NA | TRBV14 | TGTGCCAGCAGCCAAGATCTAGTAGGTGTGGGCTACACCTTC | CASSQDLVGVGYTF
TRBJ1-5 | once | NA | TRBV28 | TGTGCCAGCAGGAGAGCGGGCACCCTGGTTCAGCCCCAGCATTTT | CASRRAGTLVQPQHF
TRBJ1-1 | NA | TRBD1 | TRBV2 | TGTGCCAGCAGTGACATCACGGGACAGGGCACTGAAGCTTTCTTT | CASSDITGQGTEAFF
TRBJ1-1 | NA | TRBD1 | TRBV11-1 | TGTGCCAGCAGCATAACCCTACAGGGGCGATCTCCCCTGGCTTTCTTT | CASSITLQGRSPLAFF
TRBJ1-1 | NA | NA | TRBV25-1 | TGTGCCAGCAGTGATGCACAGCCGAACACTGAAGCTTTCTTT | CASSDAQPNTEAFF
TRBJ2-7 | NA | TRBD2 | TRBV6-5 | TGTGCCAGCAGCTTAGCGGGTTATTCCTACGAGCAGTACTTC | CASSLAGYSYEQYF
TRBJ2-7 | NA | NA | TRBV10-3 | TGTGCCATCAGTGATATGGGGGGATTATACGAGCAGTACTTC | CAISDMGGLYEQYF
TRBJ1-2 | NA | TRBD1 | TRBV10-3 | TGTGCCATCAGTCAGGGACAGGGGAACTATGGCTACACCTTC | CAISQGQGNYGYTF
TRBJ2-3 | NA | TRBD2 | TRBV28 | TGTGCCAGCAGTTTTGGGCCTAGCGGGGACAGCACAGATACGCAGTATTTT | CASSFGPSGDSTDTQYF
TRBJ2-1 | NA | TRBD2 | TRBV29-1 | TGCAGCGTTGCTACTAGCGGGAGGGCCACCTACAATGAGCAGTTCTTC | CSVATSGRATYNEQFF
TRBJ2-1 | NA | TRBD2 | TRBV4-2 | TGTGCCAGCAGCCAAGGACTAGCGGGAGTGGGGAGCTCCTACAATGAGCAGTTCTTC | CASSQGLAGVGSSYNEQFF
TRBJ1-3 | once | NA | TRBV2 | TGTGCCAGCAGTCGGCGGGACTCCCGCTCTGGAAACACCATATATTTT | CASSRRDSRSGNTIYF
TRBJ1-1 | NA | NA | TRBV5-1 | TGCGCCAGCAGCTTGGTGGTAGGGGTGAACACTGAAGCTTTCTTT | CASSLVVGVNTEAFF
TRBJ2-3 | NA | TRBD2 | TRBV9 | TGTGCCAGCAGCGTAGGACTAGCGGAGAACACAGATACGCAGTATTTT | CASSVGLAENTDTQYF
TRBJ1-2 | NA | NA | TRBV7-8 | TGTGCCAGCAGCTCCCTGGTACAGGGCCCTGGCTACACCTTC | CASSSLVQGPGYTF
TRBJ1-6 | NA | TRBD1 | TRBV6-5 | TGTGCCAGCAGAGAACAGGGGGGTGGTTCACCCCTCCACTTT | CASREQGGGSPLHF
TRBJ1-5 | NA | NA | TRBV30 | TGTGCCTGGAGTGGAGGGGGGGGCCAGCCCCAGCATTTT | CAWSGGGGQPQHF
TRBJ2-7 | NA | TRBD2 | TRBV28 | TGTGCCAGCAGTTCGGGACTAACCTACGAGCAGTACTTC | CASSSGLTYEQYF
TRBJ2-1 | NA | TRBD2 | TRBV5-1 | TGCGCCAGCAGCTTACGATGGCGGGAGACCTCCTACAATGAGCAGTTCTTC | CASSLRWRETSYNEQFF
TRBJ2-5 | NA | TRBD2 | TRBV5-1 | TGCGCCAGCAGCCGAATTCCCGGGACTAGCGGACAAGAGACCCAGTACTTC | CASSRIPGTSGQETQYF
TRBJ2-1 | NA | TRBD2 | TRBV18 | TGTGCCAGCTCACCAATGACTAGCGGTAATGAGCAGTTCTTC | CASSPMTSGNEQFF
TRBJ2-3 | NA | NA | TRBV30 | TGTGCCTGGAGTACAGGGAGTAGCACAGATACGCAGTATTTT | CAWSTGSSTDTQYF
TRBJ2-2 | NA | TRBD2 | TRBV7-9 | TGTGCCAGCAACCGAGGACTAGCGGGAGGGGCCACCGGGGAGCTGTTTTTT | CASNRGLAGGATGELFF